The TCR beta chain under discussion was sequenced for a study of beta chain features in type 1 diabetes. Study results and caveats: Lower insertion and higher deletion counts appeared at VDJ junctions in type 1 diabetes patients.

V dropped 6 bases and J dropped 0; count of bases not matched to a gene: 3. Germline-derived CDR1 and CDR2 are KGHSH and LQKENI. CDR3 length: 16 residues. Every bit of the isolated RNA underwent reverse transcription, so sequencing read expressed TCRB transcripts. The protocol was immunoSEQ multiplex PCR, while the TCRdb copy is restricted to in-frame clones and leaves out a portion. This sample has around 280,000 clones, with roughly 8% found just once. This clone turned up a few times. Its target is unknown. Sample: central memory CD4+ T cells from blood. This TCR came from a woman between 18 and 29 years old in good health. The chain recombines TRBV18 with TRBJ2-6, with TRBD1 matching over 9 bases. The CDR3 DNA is TGTGCCAGCTCGAAGACAGGGGGCTCTGGGGCCAACGTCCTGACTTTC. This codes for CASSKTGGSGANVLTF.